This TCR beta chain emerged from a study of cytomegalovirus exposure and HLA in healthy donors. In nominal health when sampled, donors likely had unrecorded immune exposures nonetheless. Study-wide points: Later work found that TCR association rates differed between HLA loci; DRB1 had the most and HLA-C the fewest. V- and J-gene trimming in TCR beta was tied to a missense DCLRE1C variant by an analysis performed later. What a later analysis showed was that several of the most significant clusters appeared linked to common viral pathogens.

Losses at the gene ends were 0 bases for V and 7 bases for J; bases not matched to a gene: 7. The germline V gene has CDR1 SGHKS and CDR2 YYEKEE (reference sequence). The CDR3 extends over 15 amino acids. With 60 Vbeta and 13 Jbeta primers, the PCR was carried out. Libraries were prepared by immunoSEQ multiplex PCR; TCRdb keeps only in-frame clonotypes and omits some of them. The sample has around 58,000 clones, roughly 70% seen once. There are a few counts of this clone. What it recognizes is unknown. This sequence joins TRBV5-5 and TRBJ1-1, with TRBD1 identical over 9 bases. The sequenced sample was PBMCs. The clonotype was recovered from a man in his forties or fifties in good health and CMV-seropositive. The CDR3 here is CASSLVPDRGVEAFF. The DNA for the CDR3 is TGTGCCAGCAGCTTGGTGCCCGACAGGGGGGTTGAAGCTTTCTTT.